This record concerns one T cell receptor beta chain sequence. Its specificity is unknown. The data belong to a study of shared clonotypes between healthy human individuals. Study-wide results and caveats: Deeper or shallower sequencing was expected to change how clonotypes are shared among donors. Researchers found naive subsets generally carried larger estimated richness than memory subsets.

For each subset, genomic DNA was distributed in equal portions over several immunoSEQ plates. The DNA input per sorted-subset replicate PCR was roughly 210 ng, corresponding to 32,000 or so T cell genomes. Assay used: immunoSEQ multiplex PCR; TCRdb lists only in-frame clones, some missing. Among around 1.6 million clones, nearly 99% were seen once, and the ten largest hold around 0.45%. The length of the CDR3 is 16 residues. Trimming removed 0 bases from V and 0 bases from J, with 7 bases in between. CDR1 SGHRS and CDR2 YFSETQ come from the germline V gene. V is TRBV5-1 and J is TRBJ2-6; D ambiguous. This TCR derives from a man aged 25-45 years in good health. Sequencing input: naive CD4+ T cells sorted from blood. The subset denotes: CD45RA+ positively selected. CDR3 bases: TGCGCCAGCAGCTTGGAACCTGGCTCTGGGGCCAACGTCCTGACTTTC. Translating it yields CASSLEPGSGANVLTF.